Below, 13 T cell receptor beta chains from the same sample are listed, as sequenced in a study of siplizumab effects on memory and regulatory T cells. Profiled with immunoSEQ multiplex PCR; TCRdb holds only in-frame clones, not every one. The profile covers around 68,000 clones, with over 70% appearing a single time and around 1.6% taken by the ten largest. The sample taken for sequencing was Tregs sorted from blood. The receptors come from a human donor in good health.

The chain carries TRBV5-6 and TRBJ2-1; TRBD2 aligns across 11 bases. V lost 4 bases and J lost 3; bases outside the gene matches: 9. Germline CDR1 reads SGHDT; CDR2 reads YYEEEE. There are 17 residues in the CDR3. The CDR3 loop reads CASSPLSGRAYYNEQFF. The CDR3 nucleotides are TGTGCCAGCAGCCCTCTTAGCGGGAGGGCCTACTACAATGAGCAGTTCTTC. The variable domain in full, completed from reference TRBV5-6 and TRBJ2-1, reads DAGVTQSPTHLIKTRGQQVTLRCSPKSGHDTVSWYQQALGQGPQFIFQYYEEEERQRGNFPDRFSGHQFPNYSSELNVNALLLGDSALYLCASSPLSGRAYYNEQFFGPGTRLTVL.

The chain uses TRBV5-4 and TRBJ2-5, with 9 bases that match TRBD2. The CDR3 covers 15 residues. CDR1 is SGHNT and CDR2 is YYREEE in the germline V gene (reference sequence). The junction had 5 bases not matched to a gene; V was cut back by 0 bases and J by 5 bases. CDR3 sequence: CASSLVAGGGETQYF. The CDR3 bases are TGTGCCAGCAGCTTGGTGGCGGGAGGGGGGGAGACCCAGTACTTC.

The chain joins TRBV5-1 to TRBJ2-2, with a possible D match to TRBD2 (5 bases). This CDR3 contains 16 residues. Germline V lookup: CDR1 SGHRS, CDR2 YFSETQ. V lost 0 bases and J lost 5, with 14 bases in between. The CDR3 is CASSLDWEKGTGELFF. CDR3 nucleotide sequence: TGCGCCAGCAGCTTGGATTGGGAGAAGGGAACCGGGGAGCTGTTTTTT.

CDR3 loop: CASSGTGGGSTDTQYF. DNA for the CDR3: TGTGCCAGCAGTGGGACAGGGGGCGGGAGCACAGATACGCAGTATTTT. The V gene is TRBV9, the J gene TRBJ2-3; 12 nucleotides line up with TRBD1. This CDR3 has 16 residues. Germline V gives CDR1 SGDLS, CDR2 YYNGEE. V lost 5 bases, J lost 0 bases, and 4 bases stayed unmatched.

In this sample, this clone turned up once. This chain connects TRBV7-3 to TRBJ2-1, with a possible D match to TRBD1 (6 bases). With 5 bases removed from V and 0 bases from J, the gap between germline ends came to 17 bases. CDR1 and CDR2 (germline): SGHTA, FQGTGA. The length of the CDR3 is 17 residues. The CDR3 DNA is TGTGCCAGCAGCCCCCCGGAGGACAGTAGCTCCTACAATGAGCAGTTCTTC. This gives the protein CASSPPEDSSSYNEQFF.

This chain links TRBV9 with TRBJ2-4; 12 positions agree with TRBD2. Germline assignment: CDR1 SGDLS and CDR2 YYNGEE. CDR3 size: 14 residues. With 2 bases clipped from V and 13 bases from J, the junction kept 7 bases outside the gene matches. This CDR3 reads CASSVLAGGTSQYF. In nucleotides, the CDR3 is TGTGCCAGCAGCGTCCTAGCGGGAGGGACTTCCCAGTACTTC.

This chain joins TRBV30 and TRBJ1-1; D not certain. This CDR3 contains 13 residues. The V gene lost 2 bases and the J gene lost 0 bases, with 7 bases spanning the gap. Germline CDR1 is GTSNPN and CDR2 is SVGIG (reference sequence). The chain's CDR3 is CAWSKRVNTEAFF. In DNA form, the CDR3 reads TGTGCCTGGAGTAAGAGGGTGAACACTGAAGCTTTCTTT. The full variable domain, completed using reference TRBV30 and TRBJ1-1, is SQTIHQWPATLVQPVGSPLSLECTVEGTSNPNLYWYRQAAGRGLQLLFYSVGIGQISSEVPQNLSASRPQDRQFILSSKKLLLSDSGFYLCAWSKRVNTEAFFGQGTRLTVV.

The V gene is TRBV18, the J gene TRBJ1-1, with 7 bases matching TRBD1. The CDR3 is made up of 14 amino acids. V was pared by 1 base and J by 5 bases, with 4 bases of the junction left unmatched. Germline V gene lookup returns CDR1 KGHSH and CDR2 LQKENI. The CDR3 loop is CASSPREGATEAFF. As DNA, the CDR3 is TGTGCCAGCTCACCACGGGAGGGGGCTACTGAAGCTTTCTTT.

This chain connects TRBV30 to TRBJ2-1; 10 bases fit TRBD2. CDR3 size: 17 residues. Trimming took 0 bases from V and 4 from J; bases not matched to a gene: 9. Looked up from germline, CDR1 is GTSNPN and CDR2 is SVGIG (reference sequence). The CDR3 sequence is CAWSVRSSGRGYNEQFF. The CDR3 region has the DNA TGTGCCTGGAGTGTAAGGTCCAGCGGGAGGGGTTACAATGAGCAGTTCTTC.

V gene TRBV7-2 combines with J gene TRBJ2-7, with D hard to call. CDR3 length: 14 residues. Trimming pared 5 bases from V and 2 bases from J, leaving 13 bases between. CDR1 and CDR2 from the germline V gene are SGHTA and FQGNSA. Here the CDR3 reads CASSNLVGPYEQYF. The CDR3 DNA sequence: TGTGCCAGCAGCAACCTGGTCGGGCCCTACGAGCAGTACTTC.

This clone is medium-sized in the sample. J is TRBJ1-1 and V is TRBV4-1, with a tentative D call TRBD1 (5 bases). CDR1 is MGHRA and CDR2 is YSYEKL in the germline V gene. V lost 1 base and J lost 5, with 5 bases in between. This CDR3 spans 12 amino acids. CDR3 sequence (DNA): TGCGCCAGCAGCCAAGCAGGGACTGAAGCTTTCTTT. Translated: CASSQAGTEAFF.

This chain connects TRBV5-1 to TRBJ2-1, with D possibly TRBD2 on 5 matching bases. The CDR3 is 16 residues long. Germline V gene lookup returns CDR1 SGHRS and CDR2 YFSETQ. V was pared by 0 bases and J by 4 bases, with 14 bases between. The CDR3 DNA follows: TGCGCCAGCAGCTTGGAGGAAGCGGTAAATTACAATGAGCAGTTCTTC. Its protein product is CASSLEEAVNYNEQFF.

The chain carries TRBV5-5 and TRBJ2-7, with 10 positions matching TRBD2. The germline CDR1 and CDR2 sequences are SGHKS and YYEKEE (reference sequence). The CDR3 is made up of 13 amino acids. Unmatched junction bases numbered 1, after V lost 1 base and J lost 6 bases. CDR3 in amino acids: CASSLLAGAEQYF. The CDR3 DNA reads TGTGCCAGCAGCTTGCTAGCGGGGGCCGAGCAGTACTTC.